Listed below are T cell receptor beta chains from one sample, sequenced in a study of beta chain features in type 1 diabetes. The method was immunoSEQ multiplex PCR; TCRdb's version includes in-frame clones alone and lacks a portion of them. The repertoire holds approximately 170,000 clones, almost 65% seen once, with nearly 0.09% in the top ten. The sequenced sample consisted of naive CD4+ T cells from blood. These receptors were collected from a man aged 25-45 years with type 1 diabetes. Each CDR3 is given with its conserved first and last residue. Fields, in order: D gene, clone size, J gene, V gene, CDR3 protein, CDR3 DNA. D genes are given only for firm matches. The size field is filled for only some rows; it gives once, few, many or a size class.

D: NA; size: NA; J: TRBJ1-2; V: TRBV30; CDR3: CAWNRAYGYTF; DNA: TGTGCCTGGAATAGGGCCTATGGCTACACCTTC
D: TRBD2; size: NA; J: TRBJ2-7; V: TRBV7-9; CDR3: CASSSSSGGYEQYF; DNA: TGTGCCAGCAGCTCCTCTAGCGGGGGTTACGAGCAGTACTTC
D: NA; size: NA; J: TRBJ2-1; V: TRBV5-4; CDR3: CASSPTSEDEQFF; DNA: TGTGCCAGCAGCCCTACCTCTGAGGATGAGCAGTTCTTC
D: TRBD1; size: NA; J: TRBJ2-7; V: TRBV7-9; CDR3: CASSLDLQGEMYF; DNA: TGTGCCAGCAGCTTAGATCTACAGGGGGAAATGTACTTC
D: NA; size: NA; J: TRBJ2-5; V: TRBV7-9; CDR3: CASSLVGGATQYF; DNA: TGTGCCAGCAGCTTAGTGGGGGGGGCGACCCAGTACTTC
D: NA; size: few; J: TRBJ2-1; V: TRBV7-9; CDR3: CASILSSGLNEQFF; DNA: TGTGCCAGCATCCTTAGCTCCGGGTTGAATGAGCAGTTCTTC
D: TRBD1; size: NA; J: TRBJ1-1; V: TRBV29-1; CDR3: CSAVNRGGTEAFF; DNA: TGCAGCGCCGTAAACAGGGGCGGCACTGAAGCTTTCTTT
D: NA; size: NA; J: TRBJ2-7; V: TRBV28; CDR3: CASSLTDVTYEQYF; DNA: TGTGCCAGCAGTTTAACGGACGTCACCTACGAGCAGTACTTC
D: NA; size: NA; J: TRBJ1-2; V: TRBV30; CDR3: CAWSAGRIYGYTF; DNA: TGTGCCTGGAGTGCAGGGCGAATCTATGGCTACACCTTC
D: NA; size: NA; J: TRBJ2-1; V: TRBV28; CDR3: CASSFERDEQFF; DNA: TGTGCCAGCAGTTTCGAGAGGGATGAGCAGTTCTTC